The 13 T cell receptor beta chains listed next were all sequenced from one sample in a study of cytotoxic CD8 clonotypes in ibrutinib-treated CLL. Assay used: immunoSEQ multiplex PCR; TCRdb lists only in-frame clones, some missing. This repertoire shows 29,000 or so clones, roughly 76% found once; its top ten account for about half. The source was PBMCs, collected after 36 months of ibrutinib treatment. These receptors all come from a human donor with chronic lymphocytic leukemia.

The V call is TRBV7-6, the J call TRBJ2-3, with unresolved D. The CDR3 sequence is 12 residues long. V lost 1 base, J lost 6 bases, and 5 bases lay in between. CDR1 and CDR2 (germline): SGHVS, FNYEAQ. Here the CDR3 reads CASSLEEDTQYF. The CDR3 coding sequence is TGTGCCAGCAGCTTAGAAGAGGATACGCAGTATTTT.

J is TRBJ2-7 and V is TRBV5-6; unclear D gene. CDR1 SGHDT and CDR2 YYEEEE come from the germline V gene. This CDR3 has 16 residues. Trimming shortened V by 3 bases and J by 0 bases, and 16 bases separated the two germline ends. The CDR3 reads CASSWASSGVSYEQYF. In DNA form, the CDR3 reads TGTGCCAGCAGCTGGGCTTCATCTGGGGTCTCCTACGAGCAGTACTTC.

This chain uses TRBV7-2 with TRBJ2-2, with TRBD1 matching over 8 bases. This CDR3 contains 16 residues. The ends lost 2 bases at V and 7 bases at J; junction bases unmatched: 9. Looked up from germline, CDR1 is SGHTA and CDR2 is FQGNSA. The CDR3 DNA is TGTGCCAGCAGCTTACAGGGTCAGGGGGCCGGCGGGGAGCTGTTTTTT. Protein: CASSLQGQGAGGELFF.

CDR3 sequence reads: CSVEAAGVDTQYF. The CDR3 nucleotides read TGCAGCGTTGAGGCGGCAGGGGTAGATACGCAGTATTTT. The chain is built from TRBV29-1 and TRBJ2-3, with D possibly matching TRBD1 (6 bases). The CDR3 totals 13 residues. Germline V gives CDR1 SQVTM, CDR2 ANQGSEA. Deletions cut 3 bases from V and 5 bases from J, with 12 bases between.

A single count supports this clone. This chain joins TRBV7-9 and TRBJ2-7; D gene ambiguous. The CDR3 is 13 amino acids. V lost 3 bases and J lost 3, with 9 bases in between. CDR1 and CDR2 from the germline V gene are SEHNR and FQNEAQ (reference sequence). In DNA form, the CDR3 reads TGTGCCAGCAGCTTGGGTACCTACTACGAGCAGTACTTC. Translation: CASSLGTYYEQYF.

The chain employs TRBV6-1 and TRBJ2-7, with 7 bases aligning to TRBD1. The CDR3 totals 16 residues. The V gene end was trimmed by 3 bases and the J gene end by 5 bases; junction bases not matched to a gene: 13. In germline, CDR1 is MNHNS, CDR2 SASEGT. DNA for the CDR3: TGTGCCAGCAGTGACAGGGACAGTCTCTACGGCGACGAGCAGTACTTC. As protein: CASSDRDSLYGDEQYF.

The chain couples TRBV6-5 to TRBJ2-7; D gene unclear. Looked up from germline, CDR1 is MNHEY and CDR2 is SVGAGI. The CDR3 spans 14 residues. Trimming took 6 bases from V and 1 from J, leaving 13 bases between them. The CDR3 coding sequence is TGTGCCAGCAGCCAAGGACGGGCATCCTACGAGCAGTACTTC. It specifies CASSQGRASYEQYF.

V and J are TRBV6-6 and TRBJ1-3, with 9 bases matching TRBD1. Germline CDR1 MNHNY, CDR2 SVGAGI (reference sequence). Trimming took 0 bases from V and 4 from J; bases not matched to a gene: 1. The CDR3 runs to 15 residues. CDR3 nucleotide sequence: TGTGCCAGCAGTTACTCGGGGACAGGGGGAAACACCATATATTTT. Translating it yields CASSYSGTGGNTIYF.

V gene TRBV30 combines with J gene TRBJ2-3, with TRBD2 matching over 9 bases. The CDR3 is made up of 14 amino acids. Germline CDR1 reads GTSNPN; CDR2 reads SVGIG (reference sequence). With V trimmed by 7 bases and J by 2 bases, 7 bases remained unmatched. The CDR3 DNA reads as TGTGCCTCCCCTAGCGGGGTGAACACAGATACGCAGTATTTT. It is translated as CASPSGVNTDTQYF.

This chain joins TRBV4-1 and TRBJ1-5, with 7 bases matching TRBD1. Looked up from germline, CDR1 is MGHRA and CDR2 is YSYEKL. The V segment lost 0 bases and the J segment 5 bases; nucleotides outside the gene matches: 16. The CDR3 is made up of 19 amino acids. The CDR3 region has the DNA TGCGCCAGCAGCCAAGATTCCGGTTTTTCGGGCAGGGGGGATCAGCCCCAGCATTTT. Translation gives CASSQDSGFSGRGDQPQHF.

CDR3 DNA: TGCAGCGTTGAGAACAACTATGGCTACACCTTC. Translation gives CSVENNYGYTF. This rearrangement joins TRBV29-1 to TRBJ1-2; no reliable D call. Per the germline V gene, CDR1 is SQVTM and CDR2 is ANQGSEA. The CDR3 length is 11 residues. V was shortened by 3 bases and J by 2 bases, with 4 bases between the two germline ends. Looking up the rest from reference TRBV29-1 and TRBJ1-2 gives the full variable domain: SAVISQKPSRDICQRGTSLTIQCQVDSQVTMMFWYRQQPGQSLTLIATANQGSEATYESGFVIDKFPISRPNLTFSTLTVSNMSPEDSSIYLCSVENNYGYTFGSGTRLTVV.

In nucleotides, the CDR3 is TGTGCCAGCAGCGTAGCTCAGGCCCTGTCCTACAATGAGCAGTTCTTC. It encodes CASSVAQALSYNEQFF. The V gene is TRBV9, the J gene TRBJ2-1; D unresolved. The V end lost 0 bases, the J end lost 1 base, and 11 bases lay between the germline ends. The CDR3 runs 16 residues. Germline CDR1 and CDR2: SGDLS and YYNGEE.

The rearrangement links TRBV5-1 to TRBJ2-3, with 12 bases that match TRBD2. The CDR3 runs to 15 residues. The junction had 2 bases not matched to a gene; V was cut back by 0 bases and J by 6 bases. Germline CDR1 SGHRS, CDR2 YFSETQ. CDR3 protein: CASSLGLAGVDTQYF. The DNA for the CDR3 is TGCGCCAGCAGCTTGGGACTAGCGGGGGTGGATACGCAGTATTTT.